This TCR beta chain was retrieved from a study of T cell responses to AZD1222 COVID-19 vaccine (dated by TCRdb to 2020 to 2023). About the study as a whole: TCR sequencing was performed for 230 to 250 trial participants, of whom approximately 200 were given two doses of AZD1222 and around 26 were given two doses of MenACWY control vaccine. Trial participants were enrolled into age subgroups of 18-55, 56-69 and 70-plus years, which contained roughly 150, 30 and 60 TCR-sequenced participants, respectively.

The sample's time point, from its label and the paper: about 28 days (+/-7) after the second vaccine dose. AZD1222 recipients whose second dose came at about 4 weeks and those whose second dose came at about 12 weeks were combined into one group, since spike-specific TCR depth and breadth did not differ between the two schedules. The vaccinee samples were drawn from two UK trials, COV001 and COV002, one of which was a single-blind randomized controlled phase 2/3 trial testing AZD1222 (ChAdOx1 nCoV-19) in healthy adults. For TCRbeta chain sequencing, PBMC samples were collected from trial participants at day 0 and at day 28 after the second dose. The CDR3 regions of human TCRbeta chains were subjected to immunosequencing. The study's processing was this. Repertoire TCRs were checked for matches against a reference library of SARS-CoV-2-specific TCRs that had been generated using the MIRA antigen-specificity platform. Breadth meant the fraction of unique TCRs that were SARS-CoV-2-associated, whereas depth meant the fraction of total T cells that were SARS-CoV-2-associated. Using the MIRA data, every spike-specific TCR was mapped to the spike region that the TCR reacted to and assigned to either a CD4 or a CD8 class. Log10-transformed breadth and depth values were compared by one-way ANOVA with Sidak's multiple comparisons tests. The immuneACCESS repertoire file appears here via TCRdb, limited to in-frame rearrangements. These files lack a portion of the clones; in checked studies, under half of the deficit traces to unresolved V genes, and the cause of the others is not known. That table supplies the V and J calls and clone size; D and trimming were determined from the DNA. A total of about 81,000 clones appear in this sample, less than 95% of them only once. In total, the top ten clones hold roughly 8% of the sample.

Reading from cysteine to phenylalanine, the CDR3 counts 17 amino acids. Only the CDR3 DNA stays, 51 bases, in frame from base 1. Based on the germline V gene, the CDR1 and CDR2 sequences are MNHEY and SVGEGT. V loses 2 bases, J loses 1 base, and the germline ends lie 15 bases apart. Study-wide findings and limitations: Conclusions about previously exposed vaccinees are limited, since just 6 or 7 AZD1222 recipients were seropositive for SARS-CoV-2 at baseline. Reportedly, almost half of the unique spike-specific TCRs recognized epitopes lying outside the regions that are mutated in the B.1.351 and B.1.1.7 variants. Participants were mostly white British and included more females than males, and it was suggested by the authors that clonal diversity may have been underestimated. CD4 TCRs associated with the vaccine covered the entire spike protein, and the dominant responses were in regions 160-218 and 743-854. The 56-69-year group was small, and its depth increase did not reach significance, likely because of low power. A significant rise in spike-specific TCR breadth and depth was observed after two AZD1222 doses relative to day 0 and relative to MenACWY recipients. No day 14 peak-response samples were available, so repertoires were characterized only after the peak T cell response.

For this clone: It has no known antigen specificity. Base-call qualities are not available, and no considerably larger clone is one nucleotide away.

The receptor was derived from an adult who received the AZD1222 COVID-19 vaccine. The source material was peripheral blood, sampled 28 days after the second AZD1222 dose. The chain is assembled from TRBV6-2 or TRBV6-3 and TRBJ1-5; tentative D gene TRBD1, with 5 bases matching. The DNA sequence is TGTGCCAGCAGTTACAGGGACCCTCTGGGGAGCAATCAGCCCCAGCATTTT. This sequence encodes CASSYRDPLGSNQPQHF.